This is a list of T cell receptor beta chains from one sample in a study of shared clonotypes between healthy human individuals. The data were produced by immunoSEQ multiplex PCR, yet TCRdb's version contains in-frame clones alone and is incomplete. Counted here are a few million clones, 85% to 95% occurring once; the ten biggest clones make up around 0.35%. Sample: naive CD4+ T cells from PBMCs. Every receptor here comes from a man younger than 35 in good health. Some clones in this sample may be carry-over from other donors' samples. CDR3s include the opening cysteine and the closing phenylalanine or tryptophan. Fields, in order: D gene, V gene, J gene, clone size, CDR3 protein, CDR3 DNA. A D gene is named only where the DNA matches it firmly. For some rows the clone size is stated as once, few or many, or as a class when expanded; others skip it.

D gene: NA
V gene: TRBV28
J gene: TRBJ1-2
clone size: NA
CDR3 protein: CASKPDRFGYTF
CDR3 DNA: TGTGCCAGCAAGCCCGACAGGTTTGGCTACACCTTC

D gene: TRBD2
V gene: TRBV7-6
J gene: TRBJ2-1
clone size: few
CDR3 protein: CASSPPGLAYNEQFF
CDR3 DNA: TGTGCCAGCAGCCCCCCGGGACTAGCATACAATGAGCAGTTCTTC

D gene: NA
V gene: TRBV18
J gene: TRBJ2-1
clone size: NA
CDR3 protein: CASSLNLVGGLSYNEQFF
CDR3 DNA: TGTGCCAGCTCACTGAACTTGGTAGGGGGACTTTCCTACAATGAGCAGTTCTTC

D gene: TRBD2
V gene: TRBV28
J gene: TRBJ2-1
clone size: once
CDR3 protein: CASSFPPRTRRNNEQFF
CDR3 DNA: TGTGCCAGCAGTTTTCCCCCTCGGACTAGAAGAAACAATGAGCAGTTCTTC

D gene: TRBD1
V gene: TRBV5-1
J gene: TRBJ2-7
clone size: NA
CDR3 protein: CASSLQYRGRGRYEQYF
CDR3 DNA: TGCGCCAGCAGCTTGCAATACAGGGGCAGGGGGCGGTACGAGCAGTACTTC

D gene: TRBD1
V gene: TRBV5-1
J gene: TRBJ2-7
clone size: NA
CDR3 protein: CASSVDRASYEQYF
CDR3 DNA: TGCGCCAGCAGCGTGGACAGGGCTTCCTACGAGCAGTACTTC

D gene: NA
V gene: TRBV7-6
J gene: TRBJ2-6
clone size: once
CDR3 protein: CASSLARDSGANVLTF
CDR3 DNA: TGTGCCAGCAGCTTAGCGCGGGACTCTGGGGCCAACGTCCTGACTTTC

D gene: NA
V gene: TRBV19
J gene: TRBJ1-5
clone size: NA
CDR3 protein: CASTDRHYSNQPQHF
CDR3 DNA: TGTGCCAGTACCGACAGACATTATAGCAATCAGCCCCAGCATTTT

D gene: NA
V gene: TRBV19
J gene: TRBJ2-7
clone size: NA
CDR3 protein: CASSMHLSSYEQYF
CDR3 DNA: TGTGCCAGTAGCATGCACCTTAGCTCCTACGAGCAGTACTTC

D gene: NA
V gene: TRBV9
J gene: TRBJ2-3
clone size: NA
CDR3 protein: CASTRTSTDTQYF
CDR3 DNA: TGTGCCAGCACCCGGACTAGCACAGATACGCAGTATTTT

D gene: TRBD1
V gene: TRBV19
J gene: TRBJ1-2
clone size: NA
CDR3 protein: CASSANRGLGYTF
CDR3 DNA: TGTGCCAGTAGTGCCAACAGGGGGCTTGGCTACACCTTC

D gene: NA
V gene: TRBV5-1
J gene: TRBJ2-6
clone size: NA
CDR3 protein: CASSSQGSGANVLTF
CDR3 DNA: TGCGCCAGCAGCTCGCAGGGATCTGGGGCCAACGTCCTGACTTTC

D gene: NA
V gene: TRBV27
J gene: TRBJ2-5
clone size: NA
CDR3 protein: CASRVTPRRETQYF
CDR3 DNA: TGTGCCAGTCGCGTAACACCCAGACGAGAGACCCAGTACTTC

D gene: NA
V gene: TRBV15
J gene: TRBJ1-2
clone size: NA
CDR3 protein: CATSRSWVRGRANYGYTF
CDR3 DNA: TGTGCCACCAGCAGAAGTTGGGTAAGGGGCAGAGCTAACTATGGCTACACCTTC

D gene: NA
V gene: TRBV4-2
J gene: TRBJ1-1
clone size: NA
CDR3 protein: CASSQDRGRVTEAFF
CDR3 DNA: TGTGCCAGCAGCCAAGATAGGGGCAGGGTGACTGAAGCTTTCTTT

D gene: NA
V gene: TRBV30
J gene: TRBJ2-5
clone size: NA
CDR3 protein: CAWSAGAGRETQYF
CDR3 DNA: TGTGCCTGGAGTGCTGGGGCAGGGCGGGAGACCCAGTACTTC

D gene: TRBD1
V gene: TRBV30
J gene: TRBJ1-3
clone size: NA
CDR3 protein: CAWSVLVSGGFGNTIYF
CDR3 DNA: TGTGCCTGGAGTGTACTGGTCTCAGGGGGTTTTGGAAACACCATATATTTT

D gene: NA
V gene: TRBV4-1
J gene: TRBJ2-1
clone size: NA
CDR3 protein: CASSHPRGEQFF
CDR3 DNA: TGCGCCAGCAGCCATCCGAGAGGTGAGCAGTTCTTC

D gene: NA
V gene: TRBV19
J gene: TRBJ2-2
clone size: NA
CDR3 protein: CASSSGTNTGELFF
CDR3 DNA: TGTGCCAGTAGTAGCGGGACGAACACCGGGGAGCTGTTTTTT

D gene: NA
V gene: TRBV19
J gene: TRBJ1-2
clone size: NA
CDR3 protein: CASSIDPTPAGLRGYTF
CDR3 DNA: TGTGCCAGTAGTATAGATCCTACTCCCGCAGGTTTGAGGGGCTACACCTTC

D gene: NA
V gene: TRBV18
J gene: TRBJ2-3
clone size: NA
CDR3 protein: CASSRNRASRTDTQYF
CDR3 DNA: TGTGCCAGCTCACGAAACAGGGCGTCGAGGACAGATACGCAGTATTTT

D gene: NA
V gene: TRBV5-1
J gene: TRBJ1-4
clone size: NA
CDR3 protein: CASSLGHSREKLFF
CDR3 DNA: TGCGCCAGCAGCTTAGGACACTCCCGCGAAAAACTGTTTTTT

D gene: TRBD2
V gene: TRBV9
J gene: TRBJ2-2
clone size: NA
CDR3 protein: CASSVTSGIRTGELFF
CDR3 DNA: TGTGCCAGCAGCGTAACCAGCGGGATACGTACCGGGGAGCTGTTTTTT

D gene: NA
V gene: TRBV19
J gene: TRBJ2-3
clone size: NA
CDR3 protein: CASSILRDGVSTDTQYF
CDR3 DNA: TGTGCCAGTAGTATCCTACGGGACGGGGTTAGCACAGATACGCAGTATTTT

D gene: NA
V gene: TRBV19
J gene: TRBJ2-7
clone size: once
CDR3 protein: CASSIFDGPYEQYF
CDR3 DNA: TGTGCCAGTAGTATTTTCGACGGTCCCTACGAGCAGTACTTC

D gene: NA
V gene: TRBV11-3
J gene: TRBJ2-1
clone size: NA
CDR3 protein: CASGVSSYNEQFF
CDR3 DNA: TGTGCCAGCGGGGTGAGCTCCTACAATGAGCAGTTCTTC

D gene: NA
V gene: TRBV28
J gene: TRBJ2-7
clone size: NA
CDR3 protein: CASNSPGAVYEQYF
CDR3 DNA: TGTGCCAGCAACTCCCCGGGGGCCGTCTACGAGCAGTACTTC

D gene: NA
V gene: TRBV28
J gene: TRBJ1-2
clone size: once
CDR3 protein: CASSPFQYGYTF
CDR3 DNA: TGTGCCAGCAGTCCGTTCCAGTATGGCTACACCTTC